One sample yielded the 18 T cell receptor beta chains listed below, sequenced in a study of radiation and T cells in renal cell carcinoma. Time point in this sample: blood 2 weeks post-SBRT. Treatment here: 15 Gy SBRT to primary tumor, nephrectomy 4 weeks later. Produced via immunoSEQ multiplex PCR; TCRdb's table is partial and in-frame only. Of roughly 130,000 clones in the sample, 70% to 90% were seen once. The starting material was blood, obtained from a patient whose treatment included radiotherapy and nephrectomy. The receptor source for this set is a woman aged 55-70 years with renal cell carcinoma.

The table lists this clone with a few counts. The CDR3 DNA reads TGCAGCGTGCCGGGACAGGGGAGCACTGAAGCTTTCTTT. Translated, it gives CSVPGQGSTEAFF. V and J are TRBV29-1 and TRBJ1-1; 10 positions match TRBD1. There are 13 residues in the CDR3. Germline V CDR1 and CDR2: SQVTM, ANQGSEA. J was trimmed by 4 bases and V by 6 bases; bases with no gene match: 5.

This clone has a single count. This chain links TRBV6-5 with TRBJ1-2; the match to TRBD1 covers 9 bases. Germline V gene sequence: CDR1 MNHEY, CDR2 SVGAGI. This CDR3 spans 13 amino acids. V dropped 4 bases and J dropped 7; count of bases not matched to a gene: 4. The CDR3 sequence is CASSSGQGIGYTF. As DNA, the CDR3 is TGTGCCAGCAGTTCGGGACAGGGAATTGGCTACACCTTC.

This sequence joins TRBV2 and TRBJ1-1; tentative D call: TRBD1 (5 bases). V lost 4 bases to trimming and J lost 1 base, with 7 bases between them. CDR1 SNHLY and CDR2 FYNNEI come from the germline V gene. This CDR3 is built from 13 residues. CDR3 region: CASSGQRNTEAFF. CDR3 coding DNA: TGTGCCAGCAGTGGACAGAGGAACACTGAAGCTTTCTTT.

The genes are TRBV28 and TRBJ1-2; D gene ambiguous. V dropped 3 bases and J dropped 2 bases, with 10 bases sitting between them. CDR1 is MDHEN, CDR2 SYDVKM, per germline. CDR3 size: 14 residues. The CDR3 here is CASSFSEVNYGYTF. The CDR3 DNA follows: TGTGCCAGCAGTTTCTCCGAGGTGAACTATGGCTACACCTTC.

The chain uses TRBV5-1 and TRBJ1-3; the D is unclear. Germline values: CDR1 SGHRS, CDR2 YFSETQ. The CDR3 has 14 residues. The V gene lost 1 base and the J gene lost 0 bases, with 5 bases spanning the gap. The CDR3: CASSLQSSGNTIYF. DNA for the CDR3: TGCGCCAGCAGCTTGCAGAGCTCTGGAAACACCATATATTTT.

The chain uses TRBV5-1 and TRBJ2-7; 7 nucleotides match TRBD1. The CDR3 loop spans 15 amino acids. The V and J ends lost 3 bases and 3 bases, in that order; junction bases with no gene match: 9. CDR1 is SGHRS and CDR2 is YFSETQ in the germline V gene. This chain's CDR3 is CASSSRQGSDYEQYF. The CDR3 DNA sequence: TGCGCCAGCAGCTCCCGACAGGGAAGCGACTACGAGCAGTACTTC.

The chain combines TRBV5-1 with TRBJ1-1, with D possibly being TRBD1 (6 bases). Trimming stripped 4 bases from V and 4 bases from J, with 17 bases between. Germline V gene sequence: CDR1 SGHRS, CDR2 YFSETQ. The CDR3 runs to 15 residues. The CDR3: CASSQNTGKITEAFF. In nucleotides, the CDR3 is TGCGCCAGCAGCCAAAATACAGGGAAAATCACTGAAGCTTTCTTT.

This clone has only a few counts. The rearrangement joins TRBV30 to TRBJ1-1; the D is unclear. The CDR3 is 14 amino acids. The germline V gene encodes CDR1 GTSNPN and CDR2 SVGIG (reference sequence). V gave up 0 bases and J gave up 1 base, with 9 bases separating them. The CDR3 sequence is CAWSVKGSNTEAFF. In nucleotides, the CDR3 is TGTGCCTGGAGTGTAAAGGGTTCGAACACTGAAGCTTTCTTT.

The chain links TRBV9 to TRBJ1-5; D possibly corresponds to TRBD1 (5 bases). V dropped 5 bases and J dropped 7 bases, with 10 bases sitting between them. The CDR3 is made up of 12 amino acids. Germline loops: CDR1 SGDLS, CDR2 YYNGEE. The chain's CDR3 is CASSVGHQPQHF. In DNA form, the CDR3 reads TGTGCCAGCAGTGTGGGGCACCAGCCCCAGCATTTT.

The chain carries TRBV18 and TRBJ1-1; no firm D call. The CDR3 contains 13 residues. V shed 6 bases and J shed 0 bases, with 8 bases lying between them. Looked up from germline, CDR1 is KGHSH and CDR2 is LQKENI. CDR3 sequence (DNA): TGTGCCAGCTCTCTTACAGTGAACACTGAAGCTTTCTTT. Protein sequence: CASSLTVNTEAFF.

The genes are TRBV2 and TRBJ2-1; possibly TRBD1 for D (5 bases). The CDR3 is 15 amino acids. With 0 bases removed from V and 8 bases from J, the gap between germline ends came to 14 bases. The germline V gene has CDR1 SNHLY and CDR2 FYNNEI. DNA for the CDR3: TGTGCCAGCAGTGAAGCGGGGTCAGGGTTCGATGAGCAGTTCTTC. Translating gives CASSEAGSGFDEQFF.

In this sample, this clone turned up a few times. The chain links TRBV9 to TRBJ1-4, with D possibly matching TRBD1 (5 bases). This CDR3 is 15 amino acids long. The V gene's germline CDR1 is SGDLS and CDR2 YYNGEE. Trimming cost V 4 bases and J 6 bases, with 16 bases left between them. The CDR3 nucleotides are TGTGCCAGCAGCAAATGGGCGGCGGGGGATGAAAAACTGTTTTTT. It encodes CASSKWAAGDEKLFF.

This clone was detected a few times. The V call is TRBV27, the J call TRBJ2-3, with 11 positions matching TRBD2. This CDR3 has 16 residues. V lost 7 bases to trimming and J lost 3 bases; unmatched junction nucleotides: 9. Germline CDR1 reads MNHEY; CDR2 reads SMNVEV (reference sequence). CDR3 coding DNA: TGTGCCAGCATCCCAGTAGCGGGAGGGTTGACAGATACGCAGTATTTT. Translated: CASIPVAGGLTDTQYF.

This chain joins TRBV19 and TRBJ2-7; 12 bases are a match to TRBD1. The germline V gene has CDR1 LNHDA and CDR2 SQIVND (reference sequence). The ends lost 4 bases at V and 2 bases at J; junction bases unmatched: 6. The CDR3 runs to 16 residues. CDR3 sequence (DNA): TGTGCCAGTAGTAGGGACAGGGGGCCGCAGCCCTACGAGCAGTACTTC. This encodes CASSRDRGPQPYEQYF.

The chain combines TRBV5-1 with TRBJ1-1, with a tentative D call TRBD1 (5 bases). This CDR3 spans 15 amino acids. Germline V CDR1 and CDR2: SGHRS, YFSETQ. The ends were cut back, 3 bases at V and 1 base at J, with 13 bases in the middle. The CDR3 nucleotides are TGCGCCAGCAGCTCCACTTACAGGCAGAACACTGAAGCTTTCTTT. It encodes CASSSTYRQNTEAFF.

The CDR3 nucleotides are TGTGCCAGTAGTATAGGGGCAGGTCCCCAGCATTTT. Its protein product is CASSIGAGPQHF. This sequence joins TRBV19 and TRBJ1-5; D remains ambiguous. V gave up 1 base and J gave up 10 bases, with 8 bases separating them. CDR1 is LNHDA and CDR2 is SQIVND in the germline V gene (reference sequence). This CDR3 spans 12 amino acids.

Turning to this clone: The limits of the CDR3 on the DNA are not certain, so only TCRdb's listed CDR3 is given. This chain connects TRBV27 to TRBJ1-1. A total of 14 residues make up the CDR3, ends included. The germline gives CDR1 MNHEY, CDR2 SMNVEV (reference sequence). CDR3: CASSSSGWNTEAFF.

The chain couples TRBV5-8 to TRBJ2-1; D is ambiguous. Germline V gene sequence: CDR1 SGHTS, CDR2 YDEGEE. This CDR3 has 15 residues. V lost 4 bases to trimming and J lost 4 bases, with 15 bases between them. The CDR3 DNA sequence: TGTGCCAGCAGCCGACTCGCGGAGCAATACAATGAGCAGTTCTTC. Residues: CASSRLAEQYNEQFF.